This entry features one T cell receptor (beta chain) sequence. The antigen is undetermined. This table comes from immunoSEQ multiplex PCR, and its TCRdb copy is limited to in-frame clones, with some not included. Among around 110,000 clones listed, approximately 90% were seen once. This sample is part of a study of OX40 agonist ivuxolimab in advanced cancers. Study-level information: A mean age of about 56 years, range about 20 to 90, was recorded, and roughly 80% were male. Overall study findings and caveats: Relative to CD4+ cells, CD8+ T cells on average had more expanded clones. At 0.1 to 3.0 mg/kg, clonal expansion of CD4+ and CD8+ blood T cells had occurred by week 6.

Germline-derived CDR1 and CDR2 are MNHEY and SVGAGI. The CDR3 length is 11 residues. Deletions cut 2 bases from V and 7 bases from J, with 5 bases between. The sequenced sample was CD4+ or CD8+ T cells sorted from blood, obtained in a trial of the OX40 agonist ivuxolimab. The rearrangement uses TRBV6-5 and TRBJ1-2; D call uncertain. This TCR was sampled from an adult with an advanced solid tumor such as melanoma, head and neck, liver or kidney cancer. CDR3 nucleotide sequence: TGTGCCAGCAGTTACCTGGGTGGCTACACCTTC. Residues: CASSYLGGYTF.